This TCR beta chain was found in a study of blood T cells in healthy people across ages. The second PCR ran roughly 6 to 11 cycles with a sample-barcoded 5' primer and J-beta primers. One entry per CDR3 protein results from TCRdb running MiXCR on the 5' RACE reads. The sample records about 640,000 distinct CDR3 sequences, about 30% being singletons. This clonotype was counted only a few times. The length of the CDR3 is 14 residues. CDR1 SGHRS and CDR2 YFSETQ come from the germline V gene. Losses at the gene ends were 4 bases for V and 3 bases for J; bases not matched to a gene: 5. The sample was blood. The rearrangement links TRBV5-1 to TRBJ1-1, with 8 nucleotides matching TRBD1. This TCR was sampled from a woman aged 80 or older in good health. As DNA, the CDR3 is TGCGCCAGCAGCAGTAACAGGGGGGACACTGAAGCTTTCTTT. Translation gives CASSSNRGDTEAFF.